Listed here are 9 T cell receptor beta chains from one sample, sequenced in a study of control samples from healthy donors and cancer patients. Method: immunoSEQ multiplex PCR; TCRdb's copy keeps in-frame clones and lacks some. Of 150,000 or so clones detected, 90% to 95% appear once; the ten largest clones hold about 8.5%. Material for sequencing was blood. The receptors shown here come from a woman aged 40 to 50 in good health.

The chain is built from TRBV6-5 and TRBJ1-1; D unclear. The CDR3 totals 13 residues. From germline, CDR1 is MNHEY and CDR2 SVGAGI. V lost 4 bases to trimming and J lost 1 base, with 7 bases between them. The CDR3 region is CASSLTPNTEAFF. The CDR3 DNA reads TGTGCCAGCAGTTTAACACCGAACACTGAAGCTTTCTTT.

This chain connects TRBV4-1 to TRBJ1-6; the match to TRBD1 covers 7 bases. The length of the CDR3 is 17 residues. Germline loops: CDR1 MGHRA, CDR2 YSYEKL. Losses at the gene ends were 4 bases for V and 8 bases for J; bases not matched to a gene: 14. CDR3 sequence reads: CASSRIPSRDSDSPLHF. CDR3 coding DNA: TGCGCCAGCAGCCGAATACCCAGCCGGGACAGCGATTCACCCCTCCACTTT.

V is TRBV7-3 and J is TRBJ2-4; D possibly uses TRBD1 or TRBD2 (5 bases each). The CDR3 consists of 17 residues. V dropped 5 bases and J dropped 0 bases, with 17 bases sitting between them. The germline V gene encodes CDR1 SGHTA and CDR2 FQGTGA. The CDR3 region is CASSVGTAPIAKNIQYF. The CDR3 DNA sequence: TGTGCCAGCAGCGTCGGGACGGCTCCCATAGCCAAAAACATTCAGTACTTC.

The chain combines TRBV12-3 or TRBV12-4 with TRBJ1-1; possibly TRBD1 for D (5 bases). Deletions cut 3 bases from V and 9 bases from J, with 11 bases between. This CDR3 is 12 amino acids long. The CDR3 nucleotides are TGTGCCAGCAGTTTCGGTAGACAGAAAGCTTTCTTT. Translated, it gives CASSFGRQKAFF.

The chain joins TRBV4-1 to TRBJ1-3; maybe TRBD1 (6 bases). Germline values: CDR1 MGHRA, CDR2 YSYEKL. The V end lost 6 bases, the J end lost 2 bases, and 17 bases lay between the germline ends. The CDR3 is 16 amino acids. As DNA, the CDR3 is TGCGCCAGCAGTCGTTCCCAACAGGGAACTGGAAACACCATATATTTT. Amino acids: CASSRSQQGTGNTIYF.

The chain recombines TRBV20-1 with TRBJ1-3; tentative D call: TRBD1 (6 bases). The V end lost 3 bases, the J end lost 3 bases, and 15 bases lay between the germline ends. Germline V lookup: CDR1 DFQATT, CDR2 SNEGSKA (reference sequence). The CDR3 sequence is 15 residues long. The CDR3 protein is CSASLAGAGGNTIYF. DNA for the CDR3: TGCAGTGCTAGTCTGGCAGGGGCCGGTGGAAACACCATATATTTT.

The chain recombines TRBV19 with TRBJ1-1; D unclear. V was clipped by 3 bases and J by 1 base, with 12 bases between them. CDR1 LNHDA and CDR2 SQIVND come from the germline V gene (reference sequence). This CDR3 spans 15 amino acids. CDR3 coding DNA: TGTGCCAGTAGTATTTCAGGTCCAGGGAACACTGAAGCTTTCTTT. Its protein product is CASSISGPGNTEAFF.

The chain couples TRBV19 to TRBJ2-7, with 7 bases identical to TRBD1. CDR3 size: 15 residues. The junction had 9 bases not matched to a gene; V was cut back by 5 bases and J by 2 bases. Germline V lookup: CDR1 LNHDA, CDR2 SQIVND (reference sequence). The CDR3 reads CASSLRKGAPYEQYF. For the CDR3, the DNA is TGTGCCAGTAGTCTTAGAAAGGGGGCCCCCTACGAGCAGTACTTC.

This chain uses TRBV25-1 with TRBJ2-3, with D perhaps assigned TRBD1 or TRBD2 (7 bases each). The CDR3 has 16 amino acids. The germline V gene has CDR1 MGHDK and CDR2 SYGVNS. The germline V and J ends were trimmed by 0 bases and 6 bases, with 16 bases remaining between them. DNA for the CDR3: TGTGCCAGCAGTGAATACGACAGGGAGGGATGGGATACGCAGTATTTT. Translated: CASSEYDREGWDTQYF.